This record looks at one TCR beta chain sequence and its context. Sample-barcoded 5' priming and a J-beta primer mix drove a second PCR of about 6 to 12 cycles. One entry per CDR3 protein results from TCRdb running MiXCR on the 5' RACE reads. The sample consists of roughly 1,300,000 distinct CDR3 sequences, around 59% of them appearing once. The data belong to a study of blood T cells in healthy people across ages. Per germline, CDR1 MNHNY and CDR2 SVGAGI (reference sequence). The length of the CDR3 is 15 residues. The J gene is TRBJ2-5, the V gene TRBV6-6; 7 positions agree with TRBD1. Gene TRBJ2-7 matches the end of the DNA better, so the J call may be wrong. The sample consisted of blood. The clonotype originates from a man between 18 and 29 years old in good health. CDR3 in amino acids: CASSYSGQTNYEQYF. CDR3 coding DNA: TGTGCCAGCAGTTACTCGGGACAGACGAACTACGAGCAGTACTTC.